This TCR beta chain is drawn from a study of shared clonotypes between healthy human individuals. Study-wide results and limits: Sample collection involved blood only; tissue repertoires are likely different.

Germline CDR1 SGHVS, CDR2 FQNEAQ. The J segment lost 1 base and the V segment lost 1 base, leaving 8 bases of the junction unmatched. The CDR3 consists of 17 residues. With respect to this clone: As yet, its antigen is unknown.

There were no recent acute infections or vaccinations among the donors, who were healthy HIV-negative adults. Sequencing used immunoSEQ multiplex PCR; TCRdb keeps in-frame clones, though not all of them. The top ten hold roughly 13% of the sample, which has around 430,000 clones, roughly 77% seen once. What was sequenced was PBMCs. The sequence derives from a woman aged 40 to 50 in good health. Some clones in this sample may be carry-over from other donors' samples. The gene calls are TRBV7-8 and TRBJ2-3; TRBD2 aligns across 7 bases. CDR3 region: CASSLEGPSGGTDTQYF. As DNA, the CDR3 is TGTGCCAGCAGCTTAGAGGGTCCTAGCGGTGGCACAGATACGCAGTATTTT.